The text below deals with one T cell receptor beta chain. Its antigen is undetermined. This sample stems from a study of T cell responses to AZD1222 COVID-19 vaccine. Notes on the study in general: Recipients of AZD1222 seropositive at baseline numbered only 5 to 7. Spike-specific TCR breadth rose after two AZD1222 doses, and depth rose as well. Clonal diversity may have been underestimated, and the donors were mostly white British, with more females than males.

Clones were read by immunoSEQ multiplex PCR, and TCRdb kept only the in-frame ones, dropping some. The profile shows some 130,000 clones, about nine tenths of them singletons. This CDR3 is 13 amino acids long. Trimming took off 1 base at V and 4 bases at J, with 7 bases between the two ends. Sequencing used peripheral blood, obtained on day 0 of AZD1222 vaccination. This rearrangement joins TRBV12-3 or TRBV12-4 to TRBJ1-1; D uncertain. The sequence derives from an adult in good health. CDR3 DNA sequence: TGTGCCAGCAGTTTAGTTGGTGCCACTGAAGCTTTCTTT. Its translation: CASSLVGATEAFF.